The T cell receptor (beta chain) under discussion was sequenced for a study of blood T cell repertoires in COVID-19. Study summary: The United States, Italy and Spain were the sources of the acute and convalescent COVID-19 samples. In each case, the material was cDNA or gDNA derived from T cells, B-cell-depleted T cells, or PBMCs.

The authors' processing: Amplification from reference gene primers served as the basis for estimated nucleated cell counts. Profiled with immunoSEQ multiplex PCR; TCRdb holds only in-frame clones, not every one. The DNA gave D and trimming, while V, J and clone size come from that table. The table records around 67,000 clones, 87% of them present only once. Material: peripheral blood. The clonotype originates from a woman of 80 years or more with acute or convalescent COVID-19.

This chain's CDR3 is CASTRQGNNQPQHF. CDR3 nucleotide sequence: TGTGCCAGCACGAGACAGGGGAACAATCAGCCCCAGCATTTT. The chain has TRBV6-5 and TRBJ1-5, with 8 positions matching TRBD1. The trim removed 7 bases at V and 3 bases at J, leaving 5 bases unmatched. The CDR3 sequence is 14 residues long. In germline, CDR1 is MNHEY, CDR2 SVGAGI.